This is a list of T cell receptor beta chains from one sample in a study of blood T cells in healthy people across ages. In TCRdb, the 5' RACE reads were re-called with MiXCR into one record per CDR3 protein. The sample shows about 400,000 distinct CDR3 sequences, 45% to 65% of them seen only once. The material sequenced was blood. The receptors stem from a man aged 55 to 70 in good health. Each CDR3 is given with its conserved first and last residue.

j_call: TRBJ1-6; v_call: TRBV9; cdr3_length: 14; cdr3_aa: CASSVAGGGSPLHF
j_call: TRBJ2-1; v_call: TRBV7-6; cdr3_length: 13; cdr3_aa: CASSRYGGSEQFF
j_call: TRBJ2-2; v_call: TRBV27; cdr3_length: 14; cdr3_aa: CASRGQGNTGELFF
j_call: TRBJ2-3; v_call: TRBV27; cdr3_length: 15; cdr3_aa: CASSTPRDTTDTQYF
j_call: TRBJ1-1; v_call: TRBV6-5; cdr3_length: 15; cdr3_aa: CASSYSWSLNTEAFF
j_call: TRBJ2-1; v_call: TRBV12-3/TRBV12-4; cdr3_length: 14; cdr3_aa: CASKTAAIYNEQFF
j_call: TRBJ2-5; v_call: TRBV27; cdr3_length: 15; cdr3_aa: CASSLLAGWQETQYF
j_call: TRBJ2-5; v_call: TRBV2; cdr3_length: 12; cdr3_aa: CASNTGRETQYF
j_call: TRBJ2-1; v_call: TRBV20-1; cdr3_length: 16; cdr3_aa: CSARVRPTRNYNEQFF
j_call: TRBJ2-5; v_call: TRBV6-2/TRBV6-3; cdr3_length: 13; cdr3_aa: CASRTSIPDEQYF
j_call: TRBJ2-3; v_call: TRBV12-3/TRBV12-4; cdr3_length: 14; cdr3_aa: CASIGGVAADAQYF
j_call: TRBJ2-3; v_call: TRBV4-1; cdr3_length: 16; cdr3_aa: CASSQWTSGSTDTQYF
j_call: TRBJ1-6; v_call: TRBV6-5; cdr3_length: 13; cdr3_aa: CASRIDGGSPLHF
j_call: .; v_call: TRBV5-4; cdr3_length: 16; cdr3_aa: CASSPGGQTSPYEQYF
j_call: TRBJ2-5; v_call: TRBV20-1; cdr3_length: 13; cdr3_aa: CSAKGAAQETQYF
j_call: TRBJ2-5; v_call: TRBV7-2; cdr3_length: 14; cdr3_aa: CASSPYASQETQYF
j_call: .; v_call: TRBV11-2; cdr3_length: 15; cdr3_aa: CASSPSPGWGETQYF
j_call: TRBJ2-7; v_call: TRBV18; cdr3_length: 15; cdr3_aa: CASSPISSRVHEQYF
j_call: TRBJ2-5; v_call: TRBV29-1; cdr3_length: 11; cdr3_aa: CSVDRGKTQYF
j_call: TRBJ2-1; v_call: TRBV28; cdr3_length: 16; cdr3_aa: CASSSPTSGSVDEQFF
j_call: TRBJ2-1; v_call: TRBV20-1; cdr3_length: 15; cdr3_aa: CSARDPGGKGETQFF
j_call: TRBJ2-3; v_call: TRBV7-2; cdr3_length: 17; cdr3_aa: CASSERRPIQATDTQYF
j_call: TRBJ2-4; v_call: TRBV15; cdr3_length: 16; cdr3_aa: CATSRQLGVAKNIQYF
j_call: TRBJ2-3; v_call: TRBV24-1; cdr3_length: 14; cdr3_aa: CATSGRRSTDTQYF
j_call: TRBJ1-1; v_call: TRBV7-9; cdr3_length: 15; cdr3_aa: CASSREPGANTEAFF
j_call: TRBJ2-4; v_call: TRBV7-9; cdr3_length: 12; cdr3_aa: CASSNGGNIQYF
j_call: TRBJ2-5; v_call: TRBV5-6; cdr3_length: 17; cdr3_aa: CASSLDFRGGGGDEQYF
j_call: TRBJ2-1; v_call: TRBV7-2; cdr3_length: 12; cdr3_aa: CASSLYANEQFF
j_call: TRBJ2-7; v_call: TRBV7-2; cdr3_length: 14; cdr3_aa: CASSARSTSYEQYF
j_call: TRBJ1-2; v_call: TRBV28; cdr3_length: 14; cdr3_aa: CASSLEGAFYGYTF
j_call: TRBJ2-3; v_call: TRBV6-6; cdr3_length: 14; cdr3_aa: CASFDTGGRDTQYF
j_call: TRBJ2-3; v_call: TRBV12-3/TRBV12-4; cdr3_length: 16; cdr3_aa: CASSLWASGGTDTQYF
j_call: TRBJ1-4; v_call: TRBV18; cdr3_length: 14; cdr3_aa: CASSPQGYGEKLFF
j_call: TRBJ2-3; v_call: TRBV14; cdr3_length: 15; cdr3_aa: CASSLGGLSTDTQYF
j_call: TRBJ2-5; v_call: TRBV7-9; cdr3_length: 16; cdr3_aa: CASSSTTGGIDRSEYF
j_call: TRBJ2-7; v_call: TRBV7-2; cdr3_length: 16; cdr3_aa: CASSSRTSGRTYEQYF
j_call: .; v_call: TRBV7-8; cdr3_length: 14; cdr3_aa: CASSRGHSGYEQYF
j_call: TRBJ1-2; v_call: TRBV11-2; cdr3_length: 14; cdr3_aa: CASSLVDSAYGYTF
j_call: TRBJ1-1; v_call: TRBV5-1; cdr3_length: 15; cdr3_aa: CASSLTDRGRTEAFF
j_call: .; v_call: TRBV30; cdr3_length: 11; cdr3_aa: CAGSVTETQYF
j_call: TRBJ2-7; v_call: TRBV5-1; cdr3_length: 15; cdr3_aa: CASGNQDRGRDEQYF
j_call: TRBJ2-7; v_call: TRBV9; cdr3_length: 15; cdr3_aa: CASSSGQGRSYEQYF
j_call: TRBJ2-5; v_call: TRBV7-2; cdr3_length: 14; cdr3_aa: CASSPTSLWETQYF
j_call: TRBJ2-7; v_call: TRBV20-1; cdr3_length: 17; cdr3_aa: CSARDLKSRTEPYEQYF
j_call: TRBJ1-1; v_call: TRBV20-1; cdr3_length: 13; cdr3_aa: CSASEGVGTEAFF
j_call: TRBJ2-3; v_call: TRBV2; cdr3_length: 13; cdr3_aa: CASTSQGQSTQYF
j_call: TRBJ1-2; v_call: TRBV5-1; cdr3_length: 15; cdr3_aa: CASSFGGAAGYGYTF
j_call: TRBJ1-1; v_call: TRBV28; cdr3_length: 12; cdr3_aa: CASSFWGVEAFF
j_call: TRBJ2-3; v_call: TRBV20-1; cdr3_length: 15; cdr3_aa: CSASVRERGLDTQYF
j_call: TRBJ2-7; v_call: TRBV6-1; cdr3_length: 14; cdr3_aa: CASQTGRSSYEQYF
j_call: TRBJ2-1; v_call: TRBV4-3; cdr3_length: 16; cdr3_aa: CASSAHSGRNGDEQFF
j_call: .; v_call: TRBV18; cdr3_length: 15; cdr3_aa: CASLPNSRGPGEQYF
j_call: TRBJ2-1; v_call: TRBV7-4; cdr3_length: 19; cdr3_aa: CASSLGRLLGLAGCYEQFF
j_call: .; v_call: TRBV12-3/TRBV12-4; cdr3_length: 14; cdr3_aa: CASSGTGGNYEQYF
j_call: TRBJ2-1; v_call: TRBV9; cdr3_length: 15; cdr3_aa: CASSVVPSSYNEQFF
j_call: TRBJ2-7; v_call: TRBV12-3/TRBV12-4; cdr3_length: 13; cdr3_aa: CASSGSSAYEQYF
j_call: .; v_call: TRBV12-3/TRBV12-4; cdr3_length: 13; cdr3_aa: CASSPYYGGEQYF